The 29 T cell receptor beta chains below were found in one sample sequenced in a study of OX40 agonist ivuxolimab in advanced cancers. TCRdb's table, derived via immunoSEQ multiplex PCR, lists solely in-frame clones and lacks some. Among 63,000 or so clones listed, more than 70% were seen once. The sample was CD4+ or CD8+ T cells sorted from blood, taken in a trial of the OX40 agonist ivuxolimab. These receptor sequences come from an adult with an advanced solid tumor such as melanoma, head and neck, liver or kidney cancer.

The J gene is TRBJ2-5, the V gene TRBV27; 9 bases line up with TRBD2. The CDR3 covers 16 residues. Germline CDR1 reads MNHEY; CDR2 reads SMNVEV (reference sequence). With V trimmed by 3 bases and J by 2 bases, 7 bases remained unmatched. This CDR3 reads CASSFYPSGNQETQYF. CDR3 sequence (DNA): TGTGCCAGCAGTTTTTACCCTAGCGGGAATCAAGAGACCCAGTACTTC.

V gene TRBV18 combines with J gene TRBJ2-3, with D tentatively TRBD2 (7 bases). V lost 2 bases, J lost 5 bases, and 14 bases lay in between. The CDR3 sequence is 15 residues long. In germline, CDR1 is KGHSH, CDR2 LQKENI. CDR3: CASSPTGGLVDTQYF. DNA of the CDR3: TGTGCCAGCTCACCAACCGGGGGGCTCGTAGATACGCAGTATTTT.

V is TRBV4-3 and J is TRBJ1-2, with D perhaps matching TRBD1 (5 bases). CDR3 length: 20 amino acids. Germline V gene data show CDR1 as LGHNA and CDR2 as YSLEER. Deletions cut 4 bases from V and 3 bases from J, with 30 bases between. The CDR3 DNA follows: TGCGCCAGCAGCCGGAAGAAGCTGGAGGGGACTTCCCCCCTTTACTATGGCTACACCTTC. Residues: CASSRKKLEGTSPLYYGYTF.

This chain links TRBV12-5 with TRBJ2-5, with D possibly being TRBD2 (6 bases). Germline assignment: CDR1 LGHNT and CDR2 FRNRAP. Between the trimmed V and J ends, which lost 2 bases and 5 bases, there was a span of 12 bases. The CDR3 spans 14 residues. CDR3 loop: CASGLRTGGETQYF. DNA for the CDR3: TGTGCTAGTGGTTTGCGGACTGGGGGGGAGACCCAGTACTTC.

V usage is TRBV5-1 and J usage is TRBJ1-2, with D maybe TRBD1 (5 bases). Germline loops: CDR1 SGHRS, CDR2 YFSETQ. V gave up 0 bases and J gave up 7 bases, with 7 bases separating them. The CDR3 runs 12 residues. CDR3 loop: CASSLEDIGYTF. The CDR3 DNA sequence: TGCGCCAGCAGCTTGGAGGACATTGGCTACACCTTC.

This chain joins TRBV9 and TRBJ2-2, with 12 bases lining up with TRBD2. CDR3 length equals 18 residues. Germline loops: CDR1 SGDLS, CDR2 YYNGEE. The V segment lost 2 bases and the J segment 4 bases; nucleotides outside the gene matches: 9. The CDR3 DNA reads as TGTGCCAGCAGCGTCGGGCTAGCGGGAGGGCCGGGCACCGGGGAGCTGTTTTTT. Its protein is CASSVGLAGGPGTGELFF.

The V and J genes are TRBV5-1 and TRBJ1-2; TRBD1 is a possible D gene (6 bases). The CDR3 has 13 residues. CDR1 and CDR2 from the germline V gene are SGHRS and YFSETQ. V lost 2 bases, J lost 4 bases, and 9 bases lay in between. The CDR3 region is CASSFRGGYGYTF. CDR3 bases: TGCGCCAGCAGCTTCAGGGGAGGCTATGGCTACACCTTC. The whole variable domain, remainder taken from reference TRBV5-1 and TRBJ1-2, is KAGVTQTPRYLIKTRGQQVTLSCSPISGHRSVSWYQQTPGQGLQFLFEYFSETQRNKGNFPGRFSGRQFSNSRSEMNVSTLELGDSALYLCASSFRGGYGYTFGSGTRLTVV.

The chain has TRBV11-2 and TRBJ1-3, with D hard to call. The CDR3 is made up of 17 amino acids. Trimming pared 2 bases from V and 0 bases from J, leaving 14 bases between. Germline CDR1 and CDR2: SGHAT and FQNNGV. The CDR3 DNA follows: TGTGCCAGCAGCTTAAATCCGGGGAGCCGCTCTGGAAACACCATATATTTT. It codes for CASSLNPGSRSGNTIYF.

A word on this clone: This sample includes further DNA sequences coding for the same CDR3. The chain carries TRBV18 and TRBJ2-3, with TRBD1 matching over 8 bases. Germline values: CDR1 KGHSH, CDR2 LQKENI. With V trimmed by 3 bases and J by 6 bases, 5 bases remained unmatched. The CDR3 length is 14 residues. The CDR3 reads CASSPGTGGDTQYF. The CDR3 DNA sequence: TGTGCCAGCTCACCTGGGACAGGCGGTGATACGCAGTATTTT.

The rearrangement links TRBV5-5 to TRBJ2-7, with 7 nucleotides matching TRBD2. The CDR3 extends over 14 amino acids. Germline V gene lookup returns CDR1 SGHKS and CDR2 YYEKEE (reference sequence). Germline trimming cut 0 bases from V and 3 bases from J; bases unmatched to any gene: 3. The CDR3 protein is CASSLVASGYEQYF. In nucleotides, the CDR3 is TGTGCCAGCAGCTTGGTGGCTAGCGGCTACGAGCAGTACTTC.

CDR3 in amino acids: CASSRGVQGNTIYF. The CDR3 coding sequence is TGTGCCAGCAGCCGTGGGGTCCAAGGAAACACCATATATTTT. The chain couples TRBV7-9 to TRBJ1-3; D gene ambiguous. The CDR3 is made up of 14 amino acids. The germline V gene encodes CDR1 SEHNR and CDR2 FQNEAQ (reference sequence). Trimming cost V 5 bases and J 4 bases, with 12 bases left between them.

This clone was counted between two and nine times. This chain uses TRBV5-5 with TRBJ1-2; possible D gene TRBD1, 5 bases. CDR3 size: 14 residues. CDR1 is SGHKS, CDR2 YYEKEE, per germline (reference sequence). Trimming removed 4 bases from V and 5 bases from J, with 15 bases in between. CDR3 amino acids: CASSPMGEGYGYTF. CDR3 nucleotides: TGTGCCAGCAGCCCGATGGGGGAAGGGTATGGCTACACCTTC.

V is TRBV10-3 and J is TRBJ2-5; 8 nucleotides agree with TRBD2. The ends lost 4 bases at V and 2 bases at J; junction bases unmatched: 12. This CDR3 spans 17 amino acids. Germline CDR1 and CDR2: ENHRY and SYGVKD. CDR3 residues: CAISGEIAGRGQETQYF. The CDR3 coding sequence is TGTGCCATCAGTGGGGAAATAGCGGGAAGGGGACAAGAGACCCAGTACTTC.

V usage is TRBV29-1 and J usage is TRBJ2-7; perhaps TRBD1 as D (5 bases). V was shortened by 6 bases and J by 6 bases, with 15 bases between the two germline ends. Germline CDR1 reads SQVTM; CDR2 reads ANQGSEA. The CDR3 has 12 residues. The DNA of the CDR3 is TGCAGCGTAGGTTGGGGCTTAGGCGAGCAGTACTTC. Protein: CSVGWGLGEQYF.

V and J are TRBV2 and TRBJ2-7; D ambiguous. CDR1 is SNHLY and CDR2 is FYNNEI in the germline V gene. The CDR3 has 14 residues. Trimming removed 4 bases at V and 1 base at J, with 11 bases between. In DNA, the CDR3 is TGTGCCAGCAGTGTTGGGATACGGTCCTACGAGCAGTACTTC. Translated, it gives CASSVGIRSYEQYF. The variable domain in full, with the rest retrieved from reference TRBV2 and TRBJ2-7, is EPEVTQTPSHQVTQMGQEVILRCVPISNHLYFYWYRQILGQKVEFLVSFYNNEISEKSEIFDDQFSVERPDGSNFTLKIRSTKLEDSAMYFCASSVGIRSYEQYFGPGTRLTVT.

J is TRBJ1-2 and V is TRBV18; 11 bases are shared with TRBD1. The CDR3 sequence is 16 residues long. Germline CDR1 is KGHSH and CDR2 is LQKENI. With V trimmed by 0 bases and J by 3 bases, 3 bases remained unmatched. CDR3 loop: CASSPPMGQGDYGYTF. CDR3 DNA: TGTGCCAGCTCACCACCGATGGGACAGGGGGACTATGGCTACACCTTC.

The chain is built from TRBV4-1 and TRBJ1-1, with D uncertain. The CDR3 consists of 11 residues. Germline-derived CDR1 and CDR2 are MGHRA and YSYEKL. The V end was cut by 3 bases, the J end by 10 bases, with 9 bases between. CDR3 sequence: CASSHGLGAFF. The DNA for the CDR3 is TGCGCCAGCAGCCATGGACTTGGAGCTTTCTTT.

This clone was found once. The chain employs TRBV7-3 and TRBJ2-3; TRBD1 matches 9 bases. The CDR3 is made up of 15 amino acids. Germline loops: CDR1 SGHTA, CDR2 FQGTGA. V dropped 1 base and J dropped 3; count of bases not matched to a gene: 2. The CDR3 is CASSLMGQGTDTQYF. CDR3 sequence (DNA): TGTGCCAGCAGCTTAATGGGACAGGGTACAGATACGCAGTATTTT.

The chain joins TRBV4-1 to TRBJ1-2; 8 positions match TRBD1. Trimming cost V 0 bases and J 4 bases; bases outside gene matches: 4. Germline loops: CDR1 MGHRA, CDR2 YSYEKL. CDR3 length: 15 amino acids. The CDR3 here is CASSQETGVGYGYTF. The CDR3 region has the DNA TGCGCCAGCAGCCAAGAGACAGGGGTAGGCTATGGCTACACCTTC.

The chain links TRBV9 to TRBJ2-2; 8 bases line up with TRBD2. Germline-derived CDR1 and CDR2 are SGDLS and YYNGEE. The CDR3 runs 16 residues. Trimming removed 5 bases from V and 7 bases from J; junction bases left unmatched: 13. CDR3 loop: CASSSRTSSFGGELFF. CDR3 nucleotides: TGTGCCAGCAGTTCCAGGACTAGCTCCTTCGGCGGGGAGCTGTTTTTT. Together with reference TRBV9 and TRBJ2-2, the CDR3 gives the full variable domain: DSGVTQTPKHLITATGQRVTLRCSPRSGDLSVYWYQQSLDQGLQFLIQYYNGEERAKGNILERFSAQQFPDLHSELNLSSLELGDSALYFCASSSRTSSFGGELFFGEGSRLTVL.

The chain joins TRBV5-1 to TRBJ2-3; D is unclear. Germline lookup yields CDR1 SGHRS and CDR2 YFSETQ. Deletions cut 2 bases from V and 2 bases from J, with 6 bases between. CDR3 size: 13 residues. The CDR3 bases are TGCGCCAGCAGCTTCCAGTTCACAGATACGCAGTATTTT. Translation: CASSFQFTDTQYF. Full variable domain (rest looked up from reference TRBV5-1 and TRBJ2-3): KAGVTQTPRYLIKTRGQQVTLSCSPISGHRSVSWYQQTPGQGLQFLFEYFSETQRNKGNFPGRFSGRQFSNSRSEMNVSTLELGDSALYLCASSFQFTDTQYFGPGTRLTVL.

This rearrangement joins TRBV7-2 to TRBJ1-3, with TRBD1 matching 8 bases. CDR3 length: 15 residues. CDR1 SGHTA and CDR2 FQGNSA come from the germline V gene. V lost 4 bases and J lost 3; bases outside the gene matches: 5. The CDR3 is CASSSGQGFGNTIYF. Written as DNA, the CDR3 is TGTGCCAGCAGCTCCGGACAGGGATTTGGAAACACCATATATTTT.

The gene calls are TRBV13 and TRBJ2-3; D is undetermined. The germline CDR1 and CDR2 sequences are PRHDT and FYEKMQ (reference sequence). Trimming took off 1 base at V and 0 bases at J, with 8 bases between the two ends. There are 15 residues in the CDR3. CDR3 DNA: TGTGCCAGCAGCTTAGTGCCAGCAAGCACAGATACGCAGTATTTT. Translation gives CASSLVPASTDTQYF. The variable domain in full, with the rest retrieved from reference TRBV13 and TRBJ2-3, is AAGVIQSPRHLIKEKRETATLKCYPIPRHDTVYWYQQGPGQDPQFLISFYEKMQSDKGSIPDRFSAQQFSDYHSELNMSSLELGDSALYFCASSLVPASTDTQYFGPGTRLTVL.

The chain uses TRBV7-8 and TRBJ2-3; D may be TRBD2 (5 bases). This CDR3 contains 14 residues. Germline CDR1 is SGHVS and CDR2 is FQNEAQ. Trimming removed 6 bases at V and 0 bases at J, with 10 bases between. The CDR3 here is CASRSWESTDTQYF. In DNA, the CDR3 is TGTGCCAGCAGATCGTGGGAGAGCACAGATACGCAGTATTTT.

This chain joins TRBV5-1 and TRBJ1-4, with TRBD1 identical over 7 bases. CDR1 and CDR2 (germline): SGHRS, YFSETQ. J gave up 3 bases and V 4 bases, and 6 bases lay outside the gene matches. CDR3 length equals 15 residues. The CDR3, as DNA: TGCGCCAGCAGCAGGACAGGTTCAGCTAATGAAAAACTGTTTTTT. This encodes CASSRTGSANEKLFF. The entire variable domain, with the rest obtained from reference TRBV5-1 and TRBJ1-4, is as follows: KAGVTQTPRYLIKTRGQQVTLSCSPISGHRSVSWYQQTPGQGLQFLFEYFSETQRNKGNFPGRFSGRQFSNSRSEMNVSTLELGDSALYLCASSRTGSANEKLFFGSGTQLSVL.

Here the CDR3 reads CASTPPGGTEAFF. The CDR3 bases are TGTGCCAGCACCCCCCCCGGGGGCACTGAAGCTTTCTTT. The chain employs TRBV6-5 and TRBJ1-1; D is perhaps TRBD1 (5 bases). The germline V gene has CDR1 MNHEY and CDR2 SVGAGI. The CDR3 consists of 13 residues. V lost 7 bases and J 4 bases, leaving 13 bases between the germline ends.

The chain employs TRBV6-6 and TRBJ2-1; D remains ambiguous. CDR1 is MNHNY and CDR2 is SVGAGI in the germline V gene (reference sequence). V dropped 4 bases and J dropped 3 bases, with 4 bases sitting between them. This CDR3 comprises 12 residues. CDR3 sequence reads: CASSWDYNEQFF. In DNA, the CDR3 is TGTGCCAGCAGTTGGGACTACAATGAGCAGTTCTTC.

The J gene is TRBJ2-5, the V gene TRBV5-4; D uncertain. V was cut by 6 bases and J by 2 bases, with 11 bases left in between. Germline-derived CDR1 and CDR2 are SGHNT and YYREEE (reference sequence). The CDR3 contains 13 residues. The CDR3 loop reads CASNSGRQETQYF. DNA for the CDR3: TGTGCCAGCAACTCTGGACGGCAAGAGACCCAGTACTTC.

This clone was found a few times. CDR3 sequence (DNA): TGTGCCTGGGGGGGCAGGGGTCAACCCCTCCACTTT. Protein sequence: CAWGGRGQPLHF. This chain uses TRBV30 with TRBJ1-6, with a possible D match to TRBD1 (6 bases). The CDR3 runs 12 residues. Germline CDR1 GTSNPN, CDR2 SVGIG (reference sequence). The V end was cut by 5 bases, the J end by 12 bases, with 14 bases between.